This T cell receptor beta chain derives from a study of T cells expressing NK-cell markers. The authors generated TCR beta cDNA through 5'RACE template switching with UMIs. TCRdb re-called the 5' RACE reads; every CDR3 protein appears as one record, without DNA. This sample's table has 250,000 to 300,000 distinct CDR3 sequences. CDR3 length: 13 residues. The J gene is TRBJ1-1, the V gene TRBV12-3 or TRBV12-4; TCRdb's assignment of TRBD1 cannot be checked, as there is no DNA. The TCR sequence derives from a man between 18 and 35 years old in good health. The specimen was blood T cells: a sorted CD56 or NKG2C T cell subset, CD4+ or CD8+ T cells, or bulk PBMC T cells (not recorded which). CDR3 amino acids: CASRTGGAKVAFF.